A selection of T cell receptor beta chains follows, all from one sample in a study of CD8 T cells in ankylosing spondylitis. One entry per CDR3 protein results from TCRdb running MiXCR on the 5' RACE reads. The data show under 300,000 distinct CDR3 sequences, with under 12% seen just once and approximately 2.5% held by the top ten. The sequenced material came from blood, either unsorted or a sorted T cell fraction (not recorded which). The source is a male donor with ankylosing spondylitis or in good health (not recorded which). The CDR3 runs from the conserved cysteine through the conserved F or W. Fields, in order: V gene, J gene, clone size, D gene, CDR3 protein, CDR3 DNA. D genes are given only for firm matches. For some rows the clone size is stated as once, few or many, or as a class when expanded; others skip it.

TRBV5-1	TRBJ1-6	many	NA	CASSLPLYNSPLHF	TGCGCCAGCAGCTTGCCCCTCTATAATTCACCCCTCCACTTT
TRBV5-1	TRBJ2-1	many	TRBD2	CASSLGTSGSVSYNEQFF	TGCGCCAGCAGCTTGGGGACTAGCGGGAGTGTTTCCTACAATGAGCAGTTCTTC
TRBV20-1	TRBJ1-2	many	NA	CSAIQGPLGYGYTF	TGCAGTGCCATACAGGGCCCTTTGGGGTATGGCTACACCTTC
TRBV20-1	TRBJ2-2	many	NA	CSALAPDFTGELFF	TGCAGTGCTTTAGCCCCCGATTTCACCGGGGAGCTGTTTTTT
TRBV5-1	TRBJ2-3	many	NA	CASSPGRRTDTQYF	TGCGCTTCATCCCCCGGGAGAAGGACAGATACGCAGTATTTT
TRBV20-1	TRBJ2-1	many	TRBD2	CSVVSGANNEQFF	TGCAGTGTCGTTAGCGGGGCAAACAATGAGCAGTTCTTC
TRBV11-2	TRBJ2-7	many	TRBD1	CASSLVRDSAYEQYF	TGTGCCAGCAGCTTAGTAAGGGACAGCGCCTACGAGCAGTACTTC
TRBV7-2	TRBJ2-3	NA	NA	CASSREGGTIGDTQYF	TGTGCCAGCAGCCGTGAGGGGGGGACGATTGGCGATACGCAGTATTTT
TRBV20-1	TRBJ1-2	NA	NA	CSARDPTGNYDYTF	TGCAGTGCTAGAGATCCAACAGGGAACTATGACTACACCTTC
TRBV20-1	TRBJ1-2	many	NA	CSAEGEIYGYTF	TGCAGTGCCGAGGGAGAGATATATGGCTACACCTTC
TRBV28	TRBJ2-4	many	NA	CASTDQWVYIQYF	TGTGCCAGCACGGACCAATGGGTATACATTCAGTACTTC
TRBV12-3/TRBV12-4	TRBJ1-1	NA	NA	CAIPLGRSQAFF	TGTGCCATTCCCTTGGGCAGAAGTCAAGCTTTCTTT
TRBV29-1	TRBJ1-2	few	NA	CSVEGVYGYTF	TGCAGCGTTGAAGGGGTGTATGGCTACACCTTC
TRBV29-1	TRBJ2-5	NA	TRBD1	CSVEGGTGGRTQYF	TGCAGCGTTGAAGGCGGGACAGGGGGTAGGACCCAGTACTTC
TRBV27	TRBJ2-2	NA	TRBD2	CASTGRGEVTGELFF	TGTGCCAGCACGGGGAGGGGCGAGGTCACCGGGGAGCTGTTTTTT
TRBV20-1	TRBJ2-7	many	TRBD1	CSASGTGRGEQYF	TGCAGTGCCTCCGGGACAGGGCGGGGCGAGCAGTACTTC
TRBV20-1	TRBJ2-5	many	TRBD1	CSGIFRDRGGETQYF	TGCAGTGGAATCTTCCGGGACAGGGGAGGGGAGACCCAGTACTTC
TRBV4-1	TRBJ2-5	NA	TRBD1	CASSQEKNLGRDRALETQYF	TGCGCCAGCAGCCAAGAGAAGAACCTTGGACGGGACAGGGCGTTAGAGACCCAGTACTTC
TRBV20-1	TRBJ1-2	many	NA	CSARPGFSYNYGYTF	TGCAGTGCTAGACCCGGGTTTTCCTACAACTATGGCTACACCTTC
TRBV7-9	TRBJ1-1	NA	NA	CASSLDRAETEAFF	TGTGCCAGCAGCTTAGACAGGGCGGAAACTGAAGCTTTCTTT
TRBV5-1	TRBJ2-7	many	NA	CASSDGLTYEQYF	TGCGCCAGCAGCGATGGACTTACCTACGAGCAGTACTTC
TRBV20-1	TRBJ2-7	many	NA	CSARPRGGATNYEQYF	TGCAGTGCTAGACCCAGGGGGGGGGCTACAAACTACGAGCAGTACTTC
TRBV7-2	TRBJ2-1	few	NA	CASSTTQGSGEQFF	TGTGCCAGCAGCACAACACAGGGCAGCGGTGAGCAGTTCTTC
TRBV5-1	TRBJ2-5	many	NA	CASRRDLEETQYF	TGCGCCAGCAGGAGGGATCTGGAAGAGACCCAGTACTTC
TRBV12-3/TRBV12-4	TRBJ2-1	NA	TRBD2	CASPPSGSYNEQFF	TGTGCCAGCCCCCCTAGCGGGAGCTACAATGAGCAGTTCTTC
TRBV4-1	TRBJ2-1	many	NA	CASSPEPEPAPNEQFF	TGCGCCAGCAGCCCTGAGCCGGAACCTGCCCCCAATGAGCAGTTCTTC
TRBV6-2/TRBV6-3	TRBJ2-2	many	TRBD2	CASSYKTSGSNTGELFF	TGTGCCAGCAGTTACAAGACTAGCGGGTCGAACACCGGGGAGCTGTTTTTT
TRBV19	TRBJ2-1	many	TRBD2	CATSGLAAYNEQFF	TGTGCCACCAGCGGACTAGCGGCATACAATGAGCAGTTCTTC
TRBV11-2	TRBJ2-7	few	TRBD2	CASSLGGSVWNEQYF	TGTGCCAGCAGCTTAGGCGGGAGCGTCTGGAACGAGCAGTACTTC
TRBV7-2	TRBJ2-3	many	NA	CASSPAAGSTDTQYF	TGTGCCAGCAGCCCGGCGGCCGGCAGCACAGATACGCAGTATTTT
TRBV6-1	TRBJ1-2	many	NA	CASSPDIANYGYTF	TGTGCCAGCAGTCCGGACATTGCTAACTATGGCTACACCTTC
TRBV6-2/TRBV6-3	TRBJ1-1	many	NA	CASSYLGPGTEAFF	TGTGCCAGCAGTTACCTGGGGCCGGGCACTGAAGCTTTCTTT
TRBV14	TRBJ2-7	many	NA	CASSQVSGYYEQYF	TGTGCCAGCAGCCAAGTATCCGGCTACTACGAGCAGTACTTC
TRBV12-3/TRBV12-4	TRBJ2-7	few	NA	CASSFGPRPYEQYF	TGTGCCAGCAGTTTCGGTCCGAGACCCTACGAGCAGTACTTC
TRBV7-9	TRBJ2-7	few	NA	CASSRTGYEQYF	TGTGCCAGCAGCCGGACGGGCTACGAGCAGTACTTC
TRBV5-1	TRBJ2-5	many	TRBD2	CASSLPASGKETQYF	TGCGCCAGCAGCTTGCCGGCTAGCGGGAAAGAGACCCAGTACTTC
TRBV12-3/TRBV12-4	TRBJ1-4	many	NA	CASSYSVGSNEKLFF	TGTGCCAGCAGTTATTCGGTAGGCTCTAATGAAAAACTGTTTTTT
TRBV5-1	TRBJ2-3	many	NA	CASSPAPSWSQYF	TGCGCCAGCAGCCCGGCCCCGTCCTGGTCGCAGTATTTT
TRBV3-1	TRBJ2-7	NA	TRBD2	CASSLGLAGGSPYEQYF	TGTGCCAGCAGCCTGGGACTAGCGGGGGGGTCCCCCTACGAGCAGTACTTC
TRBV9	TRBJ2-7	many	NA	CASSVAEGGEQYF	TGTGCCAGCAGCGTAGCTGAGGGGGGCGAGCAGTACTTC
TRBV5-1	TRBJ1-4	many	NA	CASSLDRVNEKLFF	TGCGCCAGCAGCTTGGACAGAGTTAATGAAAAACTGTTTTTT
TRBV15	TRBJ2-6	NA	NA	CATSTPGANVLTF	TGTGCCACCAGCACCCCTGGGGCCAACGTCCTGACTTTC
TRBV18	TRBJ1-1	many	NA	CASSQGAHTEAFF	TGTGCCAGTTCCCAAGGGGCGCACACTGAAGCTTTCTTT
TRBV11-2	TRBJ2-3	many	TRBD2	CASSARLALSTDTQYF	TGTGCCAGCAGCGCCCGACTAGCGCTAAGCACAGATACGCAGTATTTT
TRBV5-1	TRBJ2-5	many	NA	CASSPDGPRETQYF	TGCGCCAGCAGCCCAGACGGGCCACGAGAGACCCAGTACTTC
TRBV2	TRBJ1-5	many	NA	CASSELAVASNQPQHF	TGTGCCAGCAGTGAATTGGCAGTGGCCAGCAATCAGCCCCAGCATTTT
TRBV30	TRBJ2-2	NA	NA	CAWQSDRYTGELFF	TGTGCCTGGCAATCGGACAGATACACCGGGGAGCTGTTTTTT
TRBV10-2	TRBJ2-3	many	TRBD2	CASSPIAGGRDTQYF	TGCGCCAGCAGTCCGATAGCGGGAGGGCGGGATACGCAGTATTTT
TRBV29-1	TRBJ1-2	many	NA	CSVSEQGGGYGYTF	TGCAGCGTCTCGGAACAGGGCGGTGGCTATGGCTACACCTTC
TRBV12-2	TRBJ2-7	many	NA	CASRLAWQRTEQYF	TGTGCAAGTCGCTTAGCGTGGCAGCGGACTGAGCAGTACTTC